These 23 T cell receptor beta chains came from one sample sequenced in a study of blood T cell repertoires in COVID-19. The data were produced by immunoSEQ multiplex PCR, yet TCRdb's version contains in-frame clones alone and is incomplete. This sample has about 73,000 clones; roughly 83% occur once, and the top ten carry roughly 6%. The sample consisted of peripheral blood. These receptors originate from a woman in her sixties or seventies with acute or convalescent COVID-19.

The V and J genes are TRBV2 and TRBJ1-2; 7 bases are shared with TRBD1. Trimming at V came to 5 bases and at J to 5 bases, leaving 8 bases not matched to a gene. Germline V gives CDR1 SNHLY, CDR2 FYNNEI. This CDR3 comprises 14 residues. CDR3 DNA sequence: TGTGCCAGCAGTCGAGAGACAGGGATGTATGGCTACACCTTC. The encoded protein is CASSRETGMYGYTF.

The chain employs TRBV5-1 and TRBJ1-4; unclear D gene. CDR3 length: 15 amino acids. Per the germline V gene, CDR1 is SGHRS and CDR2 is YFSETQ. Trimming took 2 bases from V and 7 from J, leaving 15 bases between them. The CDR3 region is CASSLLGAGGEKLFF. CDR3 nucleotides: TGCGCCAGCAGCTTACTTGGTGCGGGTGGTGAAAAACTGTTTTTT.

The rearrangement uses TRBV6-5 and TRBJ2-3; 9 bases align to TRBD2. Germline lookup yields CDR1 MNHEY and CDR2 SVGAGI. Germline trimming cut 8 bases from V and 2 bases from J; bases unmatched to any gene: 8. This CDR3 has 15 amino acids. In DNA form, the CDR3 reads TGTGCCAGCTCACGGGCGGGGGGGCCCACAGATACGCAGTATTTT. It translates to CASSRAGGPTDTQYF.

The chain recombines TRBV11-2 with TRBJ1-4; D perhaps matches TRBD1 (5 bases). CDR3 length: 15 residues. CDR1 and CDR2 from the germline V gene are SGHAT and FQNNGV. V was trimmed by 5 bases and J by 2 bases, leaving 12 bases between them. The CDR3 loop reads CASSLAAGTNEKLFF. The CDR3 region has the DNA TGTGCCAGCAGCCTAGCCGCAGGGACTAATGAAAAACTGTTTTTT.

The chain joins TRBV5-6 to TRBJ1-6; perhaps TRBD1 as D (5 bases). CDR3 length: 16 residues. The germline V gene has CDR1 SGHDT and CDR2 YYEEEE. V dropped 0 bases and J dropped 5 bases, with 12 bases sitting between them. CDR3 region: CASSLVGLGHNSPLHF. DNA for the CDR3: TGTGCCAGCAGCTTGGTGGGATTGGGGCATAATTCACCCCTCCACTTT.

The J gene is TRBJ1-1, the V gene TRBV5-5, with unresolved D. CDR1 SGHKS and CDR2 YYEKEE come from the germline V gene (reference sequence). V gave up 2 bases and J gave up 2 bases, with 7 bases separating them. The CDR3 loop spans 13 amino acids. The CDR3 DNA follows: TGTGCCAGCAGCTTTAGCAGAAACACTGAAGCTTTCTTT. Protein sequence: CASSFSRNTEAFF.

The chain has TRBV6-1 and TRBJ1-3; D is unclear. Trimming removed 4 bases from V and 0 bases from J, with 13 bases in between. CDR3 length: 16 residues. Germline CDR1 MNHNS, CDR2 SASEGT. CDR3 region: CASSGPTGYSGNTIYF. DNA of the CDR3: TGTGCCAGCAGTGGCCCGACGGGGTACTCTGGAAACACCATATATTTT.

The chain couples TRBV6-5 to TRBJ1-1; no reliable D call. CDR3 size: 15 residues. Germline assignment: CDR1 MNHEY and CDR2 SVGAGI. V gave up 2 bases and J gave up 0 bases, with 10 bases separating them. This CDR3 is CASSYVGSMNTEAFF. The CDR3 DNA reads as TGTGCCAGCAGTTACGTGGGGAGCATGAACACTGAAGCTTTCTTT.

The chain carries TRBV5-1 and TRBJ2-3; D gene ambiguous. The CDR3 length is 14 residues. The V and J ends lost 2 bases and 2 bases respectively, with 9 bases between them. Germline V gene data show CDR1 as SGHRS and CDR2 as YFSETQ. The CDR3 DNA follows: TGCGCCAGCAGCTTCCCGACAACCACAGATACGCAGTATTTT. This sequence encodes CASSFPTTTDTQYF.

Points on this clone: Other DNA sequences in the sample encode the same CDR3. V and J are TRBV2 and TRBJ1-1, with unresolved D. CDR3 length: 14 amino acids. V was clipped by 4 bases and J by 1 base, with 10 bases between them. Germline V gene sequence: CDR1 SNHLY, CDR2 FYNNEI. The CDR3 protein is CASSVRHQNTEAFF. The CDR3 DNA follows: TGTGCCAGCAGTGTCCGACACCAGAACACTGAAGCTTTCTTT.

V and J are TRBV18 and TRBJ1-5, with D possibly being TRBD1 (5 bases). V gave up 4 bases and J gave up 0 bases, with 16 bases separating them. Germline values: CDR1 KGHSH, CDR2 LQKENI. CDR3 size: 17 residues. In DNA, the CDR3 is TGTGCCAGCTCACAAACAGCGGGACCGAGTAGCAATCAGCCCCAGCATTTT. Translation gives CASSQTAGPSSNQPQHF.

The rearrangement uses TRBV27 and TRBJ2-1, with D possibly matching TRBD1 (5 bases). V was cut by 2 bases and J by 5 bases, with 19 bases left in between. Germline CDR1 MNHEY, CDR2 SMNVEV (reference sequence). The CDR3 runs 17 residues. DNA for the CDR3: TGTGCCAGCAGTTTAGAAATGACCAGGGAATTCCACAATGAGCAGTTCTTC. Amino acid sequence: CASSLEMTREFHNEQFF.

This chain connects TRBV19 to TRBJ2-5; 8 bases map to TRBD2. The CDR3 loop spans 15 amino acids. V gave up 3 bases and J gave up 5 bases; unmatched junction bases: 8. Looked up from germline, CDR1 is LNHDA and CDR2 is SQIVND (reference sequence). The CDR3, as DNA: TGTGCCAGTAGTATGGAACGGGGGGGCGGCGAGACCCAGTACTTC. Residues: CASSMERGGGETQYF.

The rearrangement uses TRBV6-5 and TRBJ2-1; 7 bases match TRBD1. CDR3 length: 13 residues. V was clipped by 5 bases and J by 11 bases; unmatched bases: 9. Germline CDR1 and CDR2: MNHEY and SVGAGI. The CDR3 sequence is CASSSRQGQKQFF. Here the CDR3 DNA reads TGTGCCAGCAGTAGCAGACAGGGCCAAAAGCAGTTCTTC.

V is TRBV5-1 and J is TRBJ1-4; D unresolved. CDR1 SGHRS and CDR2 YFSETQ come from the germline V gene. This CDR3 contains 14 residues. V lost 4 bases, J lost 8 bases, and 15 bases lay in between. Here the CDR3 reads CASSAAGIPEKLFF. As DNA, the CDR3 is TGCGCCAGCAGCGCAGCGGGCATTCCCGAAAAACTGTTTTTT.

The rearrangement links TRBV30 to TRBJ1-1; 8 nucleotides line up with TRBD1. In germline, CDR1 is GTSNPN, CDR2 SVGIG (reference sequence). The V gene end was trimmed by 8 bases and the J gene end by 5 bases; junction bases not matched to a gene: 13. The CDR3 runs to 14 residues. Here the CDR3 DNA reads TGTGCCGGCTCTGCGCAGGGGGCGGTTACTGAAGCTTTCTTT. It translates to CAGSAQGAVTEAFF.

The rearrangement links TRBV5-1 to TRBJ1-5; 7 nucleotides align to TRBD1. After removal of 1 base from V and 2 bases from J, the junction contained 0 bases not matched to a gene. The germline gives CDR1 SGHRS, CDR2 YFSETQ. There are 14 residues in the CDR3. The CDR3 sequence is CASSLTGGNQPQHF. The CDR3 coding sequence is TGCGCCAGCAGCTTGACAGGGGGCAATCAGCCCCAGCATTTT.

The rearrangement joins TRBV4-1 to TRBJ2-5, with 7 bases aligning to TRBD1. The CDR3 extends over 13 amino acids. V gave up 3 bases and J gave up 5 bases; unmatched junction bases: 3. In germline, CDR1 is MGHRA, CDR2 YSYEKL. The CDR3 here is CASSHDRAETQYF. The CDR3 DNA is TGCGCCAGCAGCCATGACAGGGCCGAGACCCAGTACTTC.

The chain employs TRBV6-1 and TRBJ1-3, with 8 bases identical to TRBD1. The V segment lost 3 bases and the J segment 7 bases; nucleotides outside the gene matches: 2. The CDR3 length is 13 residues. CDR1 is MNHNS, CDR2 SASEGT, per germline. The CDR3 DNA follows: TGTGCCAGCAGTGATAACAGGGGGAACACCATATATTTT. This gives the protein CASSDNRGNTIYF.

The chain combines TRBV2 with TRBJ2-1, with D possibly TRBD1 on 6 matching bases. From germline, CDR1 is SNHLY and CDR2 FYNNEI. V was clipped by 7 bases and J by 9 bases, with 16 bases between them. The CDR3 is 13 residues long. This CDR3 reads CASTAGSRGEQFF. The DNA for the CDR3 is TGTGCCAGCACGGCAGGGTCCAGGGGTGAGCAGTTCTTC.

CDR3 in DNA: TGCGCCAGCAGCCAAGATCCCGGCGGGAGCTCCTACAATGAGCAGTTCTTC. Residues: CASSQDPGGSSYNEQFF. J is TRBJ2-1 and V is TRBV4-1; 7 nucleotides line up with TRBD2. V lost 0 bases and J lost 0; bases outside the gene matches: 5. Germline V CDR1 and CDR2: MGHRA, YSYEKL. This CDR3 is 17 amino acids long.

Only a few counts were recorded for this clone. The rearrangement joins TRBV4-1 to TRBJ1-1; D gene ambiguous. Germline CDR1 and CDR2: MGHRA and YSYEKL. This CDR3 comprises 13 residues. Trimming removed 2 bases at V and 4 bases at J, with 8 bases between. The CDR3, as DNA: TGCGCCAGCAGCCAATCTGGCAGCACTGAAGCTTTCTTT. This sequence encodes CASSQSGSTEAFF.

This clone occurred a few times. The J gene is TRBJ2-3, the V gene TRBV10-3; perhaps TRBD1 as D (6 bases). In germline, CDR1 is ENHRY, CDR2 SYGVKD. V gave up 6 bases and J gave up 9 bases, with 16 bases separating them. The CDR3 sequence is 13 residues long. CDR3 protein: CAISNEPRGTQYF. DNA of the CDR3: TGTGCCATCAGCAACGAACCCAGGGGAACGCAGTATTTT.